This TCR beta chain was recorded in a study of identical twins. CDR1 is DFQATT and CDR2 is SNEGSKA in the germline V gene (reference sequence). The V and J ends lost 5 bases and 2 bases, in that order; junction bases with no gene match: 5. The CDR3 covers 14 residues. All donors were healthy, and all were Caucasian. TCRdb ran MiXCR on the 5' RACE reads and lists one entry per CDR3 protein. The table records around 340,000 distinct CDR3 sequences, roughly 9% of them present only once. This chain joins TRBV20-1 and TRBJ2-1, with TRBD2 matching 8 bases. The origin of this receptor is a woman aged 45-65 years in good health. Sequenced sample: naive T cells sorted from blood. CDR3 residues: CSARGGFAYNEQFF. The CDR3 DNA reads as TGCAGTGCTCGGGGGGGGTTCGCCTACAATGAGCAGTTCTTC.